Each of the 8 T cell receptor beta chains below was sequenced from the same sample in a study of shared clonotypes between healthy human individuals. Libraries were prepared by immunoSEQ multiplex PCR; TCRdb keeps only in-frame clonotypes and omits some of them. Of approximately 100,000 clones listed, 65% to 70% are singletons. The sequencing input was memory CD8+ T cells sorted from blood. Subset meaning: CD45RO+ cells pooled with CCR7-negative TemRA cells. These receptors were taken from a man younger than 45 in good health.

The gene calls are TRBV29-1 and TRBJ1-2; 9 bases line up with TRBD1. V lost 3 bases to trimming and J lost 2 bases; unmatched junction nucleotides: 4. The CDR3 totals 14 residues. Germline V gene data show CDR1 as SQVTM and CDR2 as ANQGSEA. The DNA for the CDR3 is TGCAGCGTTGACGGACAGGGGAGCAACTATGGCTACACCTTC. It is translated as CSVDGQGSNYGYTF.

This chain links TRBV10-2 with TRBJ1-5, with D possibly matching TRBD1 (5 bases). CDR3 length equals 12 residues. CDR1 WSHSY and CDR2 SAAADI come from the germline V gene. V gave up 9 bases and J gave up 3 bases, with 9 bases separating them. CDR3 protein: CASRDDNQPQHF. As DNA, the CDR3 is TGCGCCAGTCGGGACGACAATCAGCCCCAGCATTTT.

This chain connects TRBV4-3 to TRBJ2-5; D may be TRBD2 (6 bases). The V end lost 3 bases, the J end lost 2 bases, and 16 bases lay between the germline ends. CDR1 and CDR2 (germline): LGHNA, YSLEER. This CDR3 spans 16 amino acids. The CDR3 spells CASSHQGGGSQETQYF. In nucleotides, the CDR3 is TGCGCCAGCAGCCACCAGGGAGGAGGTTCTCAAGAGACCCAGTACTTC.

This chain connects TRBV6-5 to TRBJ2-7; D may match TRBD1 or TRBD2 (5 bases each). This CDR3 spans 14 amino acids. Per the germline V gene, CDR1 is MNHEY and CDR2 is SVGAGI. With 6 bases removed from V and 3 bases from J, the gap between germline ends came to 15 bases. The CDR3 reads CASRRGIAGYEQYF. As DNA, the CDR3 is TGTGCCAGCAGGAGGGGAATCGCCGGCTACGAGCAGTACTTC.

V and J are TRBV25-1 and TRBJ2-1; 8 bases align to TRBD2. Germline V lookup: CDR1 MGHDK, CDR2 SYGVNS. This CDR3 spans 15 amino acids. V lost 8 bases to trimming and J lost 0 bases; unmatched junction nucleotides: 6. The CDR3 here is CASSVSGSSYNEQFF. The DNA of the CDR3 is TGTGCCAGCTCGGTAAGCGGGAGCTCCTACAATGAGCAGTTCTTC.

V usage is TRBV19 and J usage is TRBJ2-7, with a possible D match to TRBD2 (7 bases). The V end lost 5 bases, the J end lost 0 bases, and 14 bases lay between the germline ends. CDR3 length: 15 amino acids. The germline V gene encodes CDR1 LNHDA and CDR2 SQIVND (reference sequence). The CDR3 DNA reads as TGTGCCAGTAGTGTCGAGGGGGACTACTCCTACGAGCAGTACTTC. Translation: CASSVEGDYSYEQYF.

V is TRBV7-6 and J is TRBJ2-7; D remains ambiguous. This CDR3 contains 13 residues. V was clipped by 5 bases and J by 3 bases, with 11 bases between them. Per germline, CDR1 SGHVS and CDR2 FNYEAQ. CDR3 sequence reads: CASSQASGYEQYF. CDR3 coding DNA: TGTGCCAGCAGCCAGGCCTCGGGCTACGAGCAGTACTTC. Based on the CDR3 plus reference TRBV7-6 and TRBJ2-7, the full variable domain is GAGVSQSPRYKVTKRGQDVALRCDPISGHVSLYWYRQALGQGPEFLTYFNYEAQQDKSGLPNDRFSAERPEGSISTLTIQRTEQRDSAMYRCASSQASGYEQYFGPGTRLTVT.

The rearrangement joins TRBV7-9 to TRBJ2-3; D uncertain. Germline values: CDR1 SEHNR, CDR2 FQNEAQ (reference sequence). Deletions cut 3 bases from V and 0 bases from J, with 16 bases between. The CDR3 runs 17 residues. The CDR3 sequence is CASSFGPYIPSTDTQYF. Written as DNA, the CDR3 is TGTGCCAGCAGCTTCGGACCGTACATTCCTAGCACAGATACGCAGTATTTT.